Shown below are 9 T cell receptor beta chains from a single sample sequenced in a study of blood T cells in healthy people across ages. A sample-barcoded 5' primer and a J-beta primer mix were used in a second PCR of about 6 to 12 cycles. TCRdb analysed the 5' RACE reads with MiXCR anew, one entry per CDR3 protein. Counted here are approximately 830,000 distinct CDR3 sequences, around two thirds occurring once; the ten biggest clones make up 25% to 35%. Sequences were obtained from blood. Receptors originate from a young man in good health.

This clonotype was seen once. The chain joins TRBV7-2 to TRBJ1-5; tentative D call: TRBD1 (5 bases). In germline, CDR1 is SGHTA, CDR2 FQGNSA. This CDR3 spans 18 amino acids. V lost 1 base to trimming and J lost 6 bases, with 22 bases between them. CDR3 sequence (DNA): TGTGCCAGCAGCTTAGGGTCCCCGACGGGGCCGCATGGTCAGCCCCAGCATTTT. This codes for CASSLGSPTGPHGQPQHF. The full variable domain, in which reference TRBV7-2 and TRBJ1-5 provide the parts outside the CDR3, is GAGVSQSPSNKVTEKGKDVELRCDPISGHTALYWYRQSLGQGLEFLIYFQGNSAPDKSGLPSDRFSAERTGGSVSTLTIQRTQQEDSAVYLCASSLGSPTGPHGQPQHFGDGTRLSIL.

This chain connects TRBV20-1 to TRBJ2-5, with 12 bases aligning to TRBD2. The V segment lost 2 bases and the J segment 5 bases; nucleotides outside the gene matches: 18. Germline values: CDR1 DFQATT, CDR2 SNEGSKA (reference sequence). The CDR3 is 19 residues long. The CDR3 nucleotides are TGCAGTGCTAGAAGGGAAACTAGCGGGGGGCCCAAAGGTTTGGAGACCCAGTACTTC. This gives the protein CSARRETSGGPKGLETQYF.

This chain uses TRBV28 with TRBJ2-1; no definite D call. The end of the DNA is better explained by TRBJ2-7, so the J call may be wrong. There are 15 residues in the CDR3. Germline values: CDR1 MDHEN, CDR2 SYDVKM. The CDR3 coding sequence is TGTGCCAGCAGTTCACCAATTCCCTTAGTCTACGAGCAGTACTTC. Translation gives CASSSPIPLVYEQYF.

This sequence joins TRBV6-1 and TRBJ1-2; D might be TRBD1 (5 bases). Per germline, CDR1 MNHNS and CDR2 SASEGT. The CDR3 is 15 residues long. V was cut by 0 bases and J by 4 bases, with 12 bases left in between. The CDR3 coding sequence is TGTGCCAGCAGTGAAGCGGGGGTGGTTGGCTATGGCTACACCTTC. It specifies CASSEAGVVGYGYTF.

V is TRBV30 and J is TRBJ2-1; D remains unclear. Germline CDR1 is GTSNPN and CDR2 is SVGIG (reference sequence). The CDR3 sequence is 15 residues long. V lost 3 bases, J lost 9 bases, and 21 bases lay in between. DNA for the CDR3: TGTGCCTGGAGGTTCCCCCTCTTAGGATTTGGTGAGCAGTTCTTC. This translates into CAWRFPLLGFGEQFF.

CDR3 residues: CSAGGGGTYEQYF. CDR3 coding DNA: TGCAGTGCAGGGGGGGGAGGGACCTACGAGCAGTACTTC. V gene TRBV20-1 combines with J gene TRBJ2-7, with D tentatively TRBD2 (7 bases). The CDR3 covers 13 residues. V lost 6 bases and J lost 2, with 14 bases in between. CDR1 is DFQATT and CDR2 is SNEGSKA in the germline V gene (reference sequence).

As to this clonotype: A junction end diverges from the germline sequence, so it may reflect a read error. The chain uses TRBV4-3 and TRBJ1-6; D gene unclear. CDR3 length: 16 residues. Germline-derived CDR1 and CDR2 are LGHNA and YSLEER. DNA for the CDR3: TGCGCCAGCAGCCAAGAGTCCGGGTTGTCTCCTAGACCCCCCCACTTT. As protein: CASSQESGLSPRPPHF.

This clonotype was recorded a few times. The J gene is TRBJ2-4, the V gene TRBV7-2; 7 bases fit TRBD2. The end of the DNA is better explained by TRBJ2-7, so the J call may be wrong. Germline V gene data show CDR1 as SGHTA and CDR2 as FQGNSA. The CDR3 sequence is 15 residues long. CDR3 bases: TGTGCCAGCAGCTTGGGGGGGGGTGTTACATACGAGCAGTACTTC. Translation gives CASSLGGGVTYEQYF.

This clonotype was recorded a few times. The rearrangement links TRBV5-6 to TRBJ2-6; unclear D gene. Germline loops: CDR1 SGHDT, CDR2 YYEEEE. There are 16 residues in the CDR3. V lost 7 bases and J lost 4, with 18 bases in between. This CDR3 reads CASGPGYATGANVLTF. The CDR3 bases are TGTGCCAGCGGACCGGGCTACGCCACCGGGGCCAACGTCCTGACTTTC.